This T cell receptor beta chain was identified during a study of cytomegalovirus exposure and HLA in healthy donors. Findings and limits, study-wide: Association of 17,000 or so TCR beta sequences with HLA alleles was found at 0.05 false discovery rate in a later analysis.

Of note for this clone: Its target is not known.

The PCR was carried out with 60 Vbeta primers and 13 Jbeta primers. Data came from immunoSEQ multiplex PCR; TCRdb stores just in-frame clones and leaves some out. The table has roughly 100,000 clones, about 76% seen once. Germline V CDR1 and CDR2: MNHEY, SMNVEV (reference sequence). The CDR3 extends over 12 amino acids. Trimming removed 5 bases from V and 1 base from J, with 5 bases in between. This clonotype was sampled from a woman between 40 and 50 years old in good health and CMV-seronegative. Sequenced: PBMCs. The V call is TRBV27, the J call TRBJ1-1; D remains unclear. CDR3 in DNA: TGTGCCAGCAGTCCAGGGAACACTGAAGCTTTCTTT. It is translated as CASSPGNTEAFF.